The clone carrying this T cell receptor beta chain occurred many times. It was RNA transcripts that yielded the amplified TCR beta CDR3 regions. The HTBI primer set was used in a first-round RT-PCR of the TCR CDR3. TCRdb called the multiplex PCR reads again in MiXCR, with one record for every CDR3 protein. The sample consists of about 590,000 distinct CDR3 sequences, around a sixth of them appearing once. This entry belongs to a study of T cells in Graves' hyperthyroidism and ophthalmopathy. Between the trimmed V and J ends, which lost 6 bases and 3 bases, there was a span of 9 bases. Germline loops: CDR1 MNHEY, CDR2 SVGEGT. The CDR3 is 12 amino acids.

The sample taken for sequencing was blood. This TCR was recovered from a woman aged 30 to 39 with Graves' hyperthyroidism. The chain has TRBV6-2 or TRBV6-3 and TRBJ2-7; a possible D gene is TRBD1 (5 bases). The CDR3 protein is CASRQQDYEQYF. In DNA form, the CDR3 reads TGTGCCAGCAGACAACAGGACTACGAGCAGTACTTC.